A selection of T cell receptor beta chains follows, all from one sample in a study of T-cell memory formation after mild COVID-19. Each CDR3 protein gets one entry after TCRdb re-called the 5' RACE reads with MiXCR. The sample lists roughly 510,000 distinct CDR3 sequences, about 18% occurring once. Sequences were obtained from PBMCs or a T cell subset sorted from them (not recorded which). The receptors shown here come from an adult woman who had mild COVID-19 (a few samples of this study predate the infection). Cell type and time point are not known. The CDR3 runs from the conserved cysteine through the conserved F or W. A D gene is named only where the DNA matches it firmly. Expanded clones get a size class; other rows say once, few or many, or leave the size out.

13	NA	TRBJ2-5	TRBV4-1	NA	TGCGCCAGCAGCCAAGAGGTCCAAGAGACCCAGTACTTC	CASSQEVQETQYF
16	NA	TRBJ2-2	TRBV21-1	NA	TGTGCCAGCAGCAGAATACGGTTATCGGGGACCGGGGAGCTGTTTTTT	CASSRIRLSGTGELFF
12	NA	TRBJ2-5	TRBV19	NA	TGTGCCAGCCGCGGGGATTATGGGACCCAGTACTTC	CASRGDYGTQYF
15	few	TRBJ2-7	TRBV12-3/TRBV12-4	TRBD1	TGTGCCAGCAGACAGACAGGGGCAAGCTCCTACGAGCAGTACTTC	CASRQTGASSYEQYF
15	few	TRBJ1-5	TRBV7-2	NA	TGTGCCAGCAGCTTAGGGCAGGGTCAAGGTCAGCCCCAGCATTTT	CASSLGQGQGQPQHF
13	few	TRBJ2-3	TRBV12-3/TRBV12-4	NA	TGTGCCAGCAGTCGTAGACTCGGGGATACGCAGTATTTT	CASSRRLGDTQYF
19	few	TRBJ1-1	TRBV20-1	TRBD1	TGCAGTGCTAGAGATGGTGGAGCAGGGGGCAATCCTTGGATCACTGAAGCTTTCTTT	CSARDGGAGGNPWITEAFF
16	few	TRBJ2-1	TRBV5-1	TRBD2	TGCGCCAGCAGCTTTGGGGCGGGAGGTCCCTACAATGAGCAGTTCTTC	CASSFGAGGPYNEQFF
18	NA	TRBJ2-6	TRBV5-1	TRBD1	TGCGCCAGCAGCTATCCCGGGACAGGGGTCTCTGGGGCCAACGTCCTGACTTTC	CASSYPGTGVSGANVLTF
14	NA	TRBJ1-1	TRBV29-1	NA	TGCAGCGCCCGGCCGGGGGGCAGAAGAACTGAAGCTTTCTTT	CSARPGGRRTEAFF
13	few	TRBJ2-1	TRBV5-1	NA	TGCGCCAGCAGCTCCATACCGGGCAATGAGCAGTTCTTC	CASSSIPGNEQFF
15	few	TRBJ2-3	TRBV9	TRBD1	TGTGCCAGCAGCGAGAGACAGGGGCACACAGATACGCAGTATTTT	CASSERQGHTDTQYF
14	NA	TRBJ1-2	TRBV7-3	TRBD1	TGTGCCAGCAGCCAGACAGGGGGCTGGTATGGCTACACCTTC	CASSQTGGWYGYTF
13	few	TRBJ2-7	TRBV5-1	NA	TGCGCCAGCAGCTTGGAGGTGCCCTACGAGCAGTACTTC	CASSLEVPYEQYF
14	NA	TRBJ1-6	TRBV5-1	TRBD1	TGCGCCAGCAGCTTGGGCGGGACAGGGACGCCCCTCCACTTT	CASSLGGTGTPLHF
13	few	TRBJ1-2	TRBV15	TRBD1	TGTGCCACCAGCAGCGGGACAGGGTATGGCTACACCTTC	CATSSGTGYGYTF
15	few	TRBJ1-3	TRBV7-2	NA	TGTGCCAGCAGCCTCCGTAGGGCGTCTGGAAACACCATATATTTT	CASSLRRASGNTIYF
13	few	TRBJ2-5	TRBV20-1	TRBD2	TGCAGTGCCCGGACTAGCGGGGTGGAGACCCAGTACTTC	CSARTSGVETQYF
16	few	TRBJ2-1	TRBV7-2	NA	TGTGCCAGCAGCTTATTCGTGGGGAGCTCCTACAATGAGCAGTTCTTC	CASSLFVGSSYNEQFF
14	few	TRBJ2-7	TRBV7-8	NA	TGTGCCAGCAGCAAACTCGGGACCGCTGACGAGCAGTACTTC	CASSKLGTADEQYF
12	NA	TRBJ2-3	TRBV12-3/TRBV12-4	NA	TGTGCCAGCAGTATTTTACCGGATACGCAGTATTTT	CASSILPDTQYF
15	few	TRBJ2-1	TRBV27	NA	TGTGCCAGCAGTTTAGTCTTTGGCAGTTACAATGAGCAGTTCTTC	CASSLVFGSYNEQFF
18	NA	TRBJ2-1	TRBV5-5	TRBD1	TGTGCCAGCAGCCCCCGGACAGGATCAGGTCGTACCTACAATGAGCAGTTCTTC	CASSPRTGSGRTYNEQFF
12	NA	TRBJ1-2	TRBV29-1	NA	TGCAGCGTTGAACAGGGTGGCTATGGCTACACCTTC	CSVEQGGYGYTF
16	NA	TRBJ1-1	TRBV27	TRBD1	TGTGCCAGCAGCCGGGACAGGTATTTCATGAACACTGAAGCTTTCTTT	CASSRDRYFMNTEAFF
14	many	TRBJ2-7	TRBV6-2/TRBV6-3	TRBD1	TGTGCCAGCAGCTCCGGGACAGCCTCCTACGAGCAGTACTTC	CASSSGTASYEQYF
14	NA	TRBJ2-4	TRBV20-1	TRBD1	TGCAGTGCCTTTCCGGGACAGGGGCAAAACATTCAGTACTTC	CSAFPGQGQNIQYF
16	NA	TRBJ1-6	TRBV5-6	NA	TGTGCCAGCAGCCCACTCGGGGCAGGGGCTAATTCACCCCTCCACTTT	CASSPLGAGANSPLHF
17	few	TRBJ1-1	TRBV6-6	NA	TGTGCCAGCAGTTACAGTCCCCGCATAATCATGAACACTGAAGCTTTCTTT	CASSYSPRIIMNTEAFF
15	few	TRBJ1-2	TRBV15	NA	TGTGCCACCAGCAGAGCTTGGGGGGCAAACTATGGCTACACCTTC	CATSRAWGANYGYTF
14	NA	TRBJ1-2	TRBV24-1	NA	TGTGCCACCAGTGATGCCGGGACGGATTATGGCTACACCTTC	CATSDAGTDYGYTF
15	many	TRBJ2-5	TRBV7-9	TRBD1	TGTGCCAGCAGCTTACTGACAGGGGTGGAAGAGACCCAGTACTTC	CASSLLTGVEETQYF
15	NA	TRBJ2-3	TRBV12-3/TRBV12-4	NA	TGTGCCAGCAGTTTACGTAGGACAGATTGGGATACGCAGTATTTT	CASSLRRTDWDTQYF
15	NA	TRBJ1-1	TRBV15	NA	TGTGCCACCAGCAGAGAACGGACAGTTAACACTGAAGCTTTCTTT	CATSRERTVNTEAFF
15	few	TRBJ2-1	TRBV7-9	TRBD2	TGTGCCAGCAGCTTGCGGGGGTACTCCTACAATGAGCAGTTCTTC	CASSLRGYSYNEQFF
15	NA	TRBJ2-3	TRBV12-3/TRBV12-4	TRBD2	TGTGCCAGCATCCCACGGGGGGGGGGGACAGATACGCAGTATTTT	CASIPRGGGTDTQYF
14	few	TRBJ2-7	TRBV27	NA	TGTGCCAGCAGTCTAAGGAATACAGCCTACGAGCAGTACTTC	CASSLRNTAYEQYF
14	NA	TRBJ2-7	TRBV7-3	NA	TGTGCCAGCAGCCCAGGCGGAGAGGGGCACGAGCAGTACTTC	CASSPGGEGHEQYF
14	few	TRBJ1-5	TRBV21-1	NA	TGTGCCAGCAGCTCACAGGGGTCCAATCAGCCCCAGCATTTT	CASSSQGSNQPQHF
13	NA	TRBJ2-5	TRBV5-1	NA	TGCGCCAGCACCACGGGAGCCCAAGAGACCCAGTACTTC	CASTTGAQETQYF
14	NA	TRBJ2-7	TRBV27	TRBD1	TGTGCCAGCAGTTGGGGGACAGGGGGCAACGAGCAGTACTTC	CASSWGTGGNEQYF
14	many	TRBJ2-2	TRBV20-1	NA	TGCAGTGCTAGAGATGGCAGGGAGAACGGGGAGCTGTTTTTT	CSARDGRENGELFF
15	NA	TRBJ1-5	TRBV18	TRBD1	TGTGCCAGCTCACCCACAGGGGGCGCCGGTGCGCCCCAGCATTTT	CASSPTGGAGAPQHF
12	few	TRBJ2-5	TRBV2	NA	TGTGCCAGCAGTGAAGCAGGGGAGACCCAGTACTTC	CASSEAGETQYF
18	many	TRBJ2-1	TRBV24-1	TRBD2	TGTGCCACCAGTGCCTGGGCTAGCGGCCTTCCCTCCTACAATGAGCAGTTCTTC	CATSAWASGLPSYNEQFF
15	NA	TRBJ2-2	TRBV19	NA	TGTGCCAGTAGGATTCGAAGGGGAAGGAGCGGGGAGCTGTTTTTT	CASRIRRGRSGELFF
16	NA	TRBJ2-2	TRBV7-8	TRBD1	TGTGCCAGCAGCTCATACCGGGACAGGGGGACCGGGGAGCTGTTTTTT	CASSSYRDRGTGELFF
13	few	TRBJ2-5	TRBV18	NA	TGTGCCAGCTCACCCCCGACCGGAGAGACCCAGTACTTC	CASSPPTGETQYF